The source of this TCR beta chain is a study of OX40 agonist ivuxolimab in advanced cancers. Looking at the study overall: Those treated in dose escalation had hepatocellular carcinoma, melanoma, renal cell cancer or head and neck cancer.

Clones were read by immunoSEQ multiplex PCR, and TCRdb kept only the in-frame ones, dropping some. The sample records about 55,000 clones, approximately 91% being singletons. This clone is labeled as medium-sized. V was shortened by 0 bases and J by 4 bases, with 5 bases between the two germline ends. Germline V gene data show CDR1 as SGHTS and CDR2 as YDEGEE. The CDR3 runs to 13 residues. The J gene is TRBJ1-3, the V gene TRBV5-8; no reliable D call. The clonotype originates from an adult with an advanced solid tumor such as melanoma, head and neck, liver or kidney cancer. The sample consisted of CD4+ or CD8+ T cells sorted from blood, taken in a trial of the OX40 agonist ivuxolimab. DNA of the CDR3: TGTGCCAGCAGCTTGGAACGCGGAAACACCATATATTTT. Its translation: CASSLERGNTIYF.